This T cell receptor beta chain was captured in a study of identical twins. Findings and caveats of the study: The authors drew conclusions from cross-sectional statistical analysis rather than following the same donors. For cord blood, abundant beta clonotypes had fewer insertions, unlike memory repertoires, which showed none. Out-of-frame sharing of TCR alpha in monozygotic twins was underestimated by models.

Template switching supplied a universal primer site; unique molecular identifiers were carried on the cDNA. TCRdb reprocessed the 5' RACE reads with MiXCR, giving one entry per CDR3 protein. This table holds roughly 1,500,000 distinct CDR3 sequences, around 33% found once. A few counts support this clonotype. The antigen remains undetermined. The junction does not match germline at one end; this may be a read error. Germline assignment: CDR1 MNHNY and CDR2 SVGAGI (reference sequence). The CDR3 is 16 amino acids. This receptor was obtained from a newborn girl in good health. The sequenced sample was cord blood. The chain is built from TRBV6-6 and TRBJ1-6; no clear D. CDR3 region: CASSYSGHRLNSPPHF. The DNA for the CDR3 is TGTGCCAGCAGTTACTCGGGTCACCGCCTAAATTCACCCCCCCACTTT.